This passage covers 30 T cell receptor beta chains from one sample sequenced in a study of post-analysis software for immune sequencing data. These receptors have no known antigen. Incorporated into the TCR beta cDNA libraries were unique molecular identifiers, which served to reduce PCR and sequencing biases. One entry per CDR3 protein results from TCRdb running MiXCR on the PCR reads. The repertoire includes over 700,000 distinct CDR3 sequences, roughly 27% of them detected once, and roughly 0.53% sits in the top ten. Broader study findings: Roughly five TRBV segments appeared more often in patients than in controls, and TRBV5-6, TRBV5-1 and TRBV20-1 were among these.

The sequenced sample was blood. Source of these receptors: a girl between 5 and 17 years old with multiple sclerosis.

The CDR3 loop is CASSVAHSPLHF. As DNA, the CDR3 is TGTGCCAGCAGCGTCGCGCATTCACCCCTCCACTTT. This rearrangement joins TRBV9 to TRBJ1-6; no clear D. Trimming took 2 bases from V and 8 from J, leaving 5 bases between them. The CDR3 length is 12 residues. CDR1 is SGDLS, CDR2 YYNGEE, per germline.

The chain combines TRBV20-1 with TRBJ2-2; the match to TRBD1 covers 9 bases. The V gene's germline CDR1 is DFQATT and CDR2 SNEGSKA (reference sequence). This CDR3 is 15 amino acids long. The J segment lost 4 bases and the V segment lost 0 bases, leaving 3 bases of the junction unmatched. CDR3 DNA sequence: TGCAGTGCTAGAGATGGGGACAGGGCCACCGGGGAGCTGTTTTTT. It codes for CSARDGDRATGELFF.

The chain uses TRBV5-1 and TRBJ2-3; 13 nucleotides align to TRBD2. Germline lookup yields CDR1 SGHRS and CDR2 YFSETQ. This CDR3 is 20 amino acids long. Unmatched junction bases numbered 12, after V lost 0 bases and J lost 2 bases. The CDR3 coding sequence is TGCGCCAGCAGCTTGGTGCCACCCGGACTAGCGGGAGCAAACACAGATACGCAGTATTTT. This sequence encodes CASSLVPPGLAGANTDTQYF.

This clonotype was observed a handful of times. The rearrangement joins TRBV28 to TRBJ1-1, with D possibly TRBD1 on 6 matching bases. CDR1 and CDR2 from the germline V gene are MDHEN and SYDVKM. V lost 5 bases to trimming and J lost 6 bases, with 19 bases between them. The CDR3 is made up of 15 amino acids. CDR3 region: CASSLHAGAPPEAFF. CDR3 DNA: TGTGCCAGCAGTCTCCACGCGGGGGCCCCCCCTGAAGCTTTCTTT.

The CDR3 is CASSFGGSTSGDEQFF. The CDR3 coding sequence is TGCGCCAGCAGCTTTGGCGGGAGCACCTCAGGGGATGAGCAGTTCTTC. V is TRBV5-1 and J is TRBJ2-1; TRBD2 is a possible D gene (7 bases). The CDR3 length is 16 residues. The germline V and J ends were trimmed by 2 bases and 8 bases, with 20 bases remaining between them. The germline V gene encodes CDR1 SGHRS and CDR2 YFSETQ.

The chain is built from TRBV7-2 and TRBJ1-5; D remains ambiguous. The CDR3 sequence is 16 residues long. Germline V CDR1 and CDR2: SGHTA, FQGNSA. Trimming removed 1 base at V and 2 bases at J, with 12 bases between. The CDR3 bases are TGTGCCAGCAGCTTAGGGCCCTTTGACGGCAATCAGCCCCAGCATTTT. Protein product: CASSLGPFDGNQPQHF.

This clonotype was counted many times. This chain connects TRBV27 to TRBJ2-7, with D unclear. V gave up 6 bases and J gave up 4 bases, with 7 bases separating them. The CDR3 covers 11 residues. CDR1 MNHEY and CDR2 SMNVEV come from the germline V gene (reference sequence). The CDR3 reads CASRLRYEQYF. The CDR3 nucleotides are TGTGCCAGCAGACTGAGATACGAGCAGTACTTC.

This clonotype was seen a single time. J is TRBJ1-6 and V is TRBV7-9, with 11 positions matching TRBD1. The CDR3 runs to 15 residues. Germline V gene sequence: CDR1 SEHNR, CDR2 FQNEAQ (reference sequence). V was pared by 8 bases and J by 8 bases, with 8 bases of the junction left unmatched. The CDR3 DNA reads TGTGCCAGCGGCCCTCCGGGACAGGGGGATTCACCCCTCCACTTT. It is translated as CASGPPGQGDSPLHF.

This clonotype was counted between two and nine times. V and J are TRBV18 and TRBJ2-7; D gene uncertain. This CDR3 has 14 residues. V shed 0 bases and J shed 0 bases, with 6 bases lying between them. Germline assignment: CDR1 KGHSH and CDR2 LQKENI. CDR3 sequence: CASSPPTPSYEQYF. The CDR3 nucleotides are TGTGCCAGCTCACCACCGACCCCCTCCTACGAGCAGTACTTC.

The genes are TRBV2 and TRBJ2-7; tentatively, D is TRBD1 (6 bases). Germline-derived CDR1 and CDR2 are SNHLY and FYNNEI. The V end was cut by 6 bases, the J end by 7 bases, with 22 bases between. There are 15 residues in the CDR3. For the CDR3, the DNA is TGTGCCAGCAGAGGGACACGAAATCTGTACAATGAGCAGTACTTC. Translating gives CASRGTRNLYNEQYF.

This clonotype was seen a handful of times. CDR3 loop: CASSPQANSYEQYF. The CDR3 bases are TGTGCCAGCAGCCCCCAGGCCAACTCCTACGAGCAGTACTTC. The rearrangement joins TRBV2 to TRBJ2-7; D is uncertain. V shed 6 bases and J shed 0 bases, with 12 bases lying between them. Germline CDR1 reads SNHLY; CDR2 reads FYNNEI. The CDR3 spans 14 residues.

There are a few counts of this clonotype. This chain links TRBV20-1 with TRBJ2-7; D is perhaps TRBD2 (5 bases). The CDR3 extends over 14 amino acids. Germline CDR1 DFQATT, CDR2 SNEGSKA (reference sequence). Trimming stripped 3 bases from V and 4 bases from J, with 16 bases between. Here the CDR3 reads CSARLRWELYEQYF. CDR3 sequence (DNA): TGCAGTGCTAGGCTTCGGTGGGAGCTGTACGAGCAGTACTTC.

There are a few counts of this clonotype. The genes are TRBV7-9 and TRBJ2-1; the D gene is possibly TRBD2 (6 bases). From germline, CDR1 is SEHNR and CDR2 FQNEAQ (reference sequence). V gave up 4 bases and J gave up 9 bases, with 16 bases separating them. The CDR3 covers 14 residues. The CDR3 sequence is CASSSVGGGSEQFF. CDR3 coding DNA: TGTGCCAGCAGCTCCGTAGGCGGAGGGAGTGAGCAGTTCTTC.

This clonotype occurred a few times. The chain recombines TRBV12-3 or TRBV12-4 with TRBJ1-2; the match to TRBD1 covers 10 bases. Trimming cost V 6 bases and J 3 bases; bases outside gene matches: 7. The CDR3 is 15 residues long. DNA of the CDR3: TGTGCCAGCAGACTACCCGGGACAGGGGACTATGGCTACACCTTC. Translated, it gives CASRLPGTGDYGYTF.

This clonotype was counted a few times. The chain carries TRBV6-5 and TRBJ1-5; 7 bases fit TRBD1. In germline, CDR1 is MNHEY, CDR2 SVGAGI. The V gene end was trimmed by 6 bases and the J gene end by 3 bases; junction bases not matched to a gene: 8. This CDR3 has 15 residues. CDR3: CASREDRAPNQPQHF. The CDR3 coding sequence is TGTGCCAGCAGGGAAGACAGGGCCCCCAATCAGCCCCAGCATTTT.

This clonotype has just a few counts. V gene TRBV12-3 or TRBV12-4 combines with J gene TRBJ2-1; 9 bases agree with TRBD2. After removal of 6 bases from V and 10 bases from J, the junction contained 1 base not matched to a gene. The CDR3 extends over 11 amino acids. This CDR3 reads CASRSGGEQFF. For the CDR3, the DNA is TGTGCCAGCAGGAGCGGGGGGGAGCAGTTCTTC.

This clonotype was seen more than once but under ten times. This sequence joins TRBV3-1 and TRBJ1-1; TRBD1 might be the D (5 bases). The CDR3 consists of 14 residues. Germline CDR1 reads LGHDT; CDR2 reads YNNKEL (reference sequence). Trimming cost V 1 base and J 5 bases, with 11 bases left between them. CDR3 sequence reads: CASSQGSGSTEAFF. CDR3 bases: TGTGCCAGCAGCCAAGGGTCAGGGAGTACTGAAGCTTTCTTT.

The chain joins TRBV15 to TRBJ2-1; D unclear. Trimming stripped 0 bases from V and 6 bases from J, with 12 bases between. From germline, CDR1 is LNHNV and CDR2 YYDKDF (reference sequence). The CDR3 sequence is 15 residues long. The CDR3 nucleotides are TGTGCCACCAGCAGAGATCGGCTGCTGGCCAATGAGCAGTTCTTC. Translated, it gives CATSRDRLLANEQFF.

V is TRBV5-5 and J is TRBJ1-1; D remains unclear. Germline CDR1 reads SGHKS; CDR2 reads YYEKEE (reference sequence). CDR3 size: 14 residues. Trimming stripped 0 bases from V and 11 bases from J, with 17 bases between. The CDR3 region has the DNA TGTGCCAGCAGCTTGGGCGGCCTCAGGTACGAGGCTTTCTTT. Amino acids: CASSLGGLRYEAFF.

In this sample, this clonotype turned up many times. V gene TRBV10-3 combines with J gene TRBJ2-5; D gene ambiguous. The CDR3 covers 13 residues. The V gene's germline CDR1 is ENHRY and CDR2 SYGVKD. The germline V and J ends were trimmed by 3 bases and 4 bases, with 9 bases remaining between them. CDR3 in DNA: TGTGCCATCAGTGAAGTGACCGCAGAGACCCAGTACTTC. It is translated as CAISEVTAETQYF.

The chain carries TRBV20-1 and TRBJ1-1; D remains unclear. The V gene lost 6 bases and the J gene lost 5 bases, with 13 bases spanning the gap. Germline values: CDR1 DFQATT, CDR2 SNEGSKA (reference sequence). This CDR3 is 12 amino acids long. The CDR3 region has the DNA TGCAGTGCGGACTCCGGGCGTACTGAAGCTTTCTTT. Amino acids: CSADSGRTEAFF.

This chain uses TRBV20-1 with TRBJ2-7, with 7 bases lining up with TRBD1. CDR3 length: 15 amino acids. V shed 2 bases, J shed 3 bases, and the junction held 10 bases outside the gene matches. Germline V gene data show CDR1 as DFQATT and CDR2 as SNEGSKA (reference sequence). CDR3 DNA sequence: TGCAGTGCTAGAACGAACAGGGGTTTTGTCTACGAGCAGTACTTC. This translates into CSARTNRGFVYEQYF.

This sequence joins TRBV15 and TRBJ1-2; possibly TRBD1 for D (5 bases). Trimming stripped 4 bases from V and 4 bases from J, with 19 bases between. The germline V gene has CDR1 LNHNV and CDR2 YYDKDF (reference sequence). The CDR3 is 16 amino acids. In nucleotides, the CDR3 is TGTGCCACCAGCAAACCTTCAGACAGTGGGGGCTATGGCTACACCTTC. The encoded protein is CATSKPSDSGGYGYTF. Using reference TRBV15 and TRBJ1-2 for the parts outside the CDR3, the full variable domain is DAMVIQNPRYQVTQFGKPVTLSCSQTLNHNVMYWYQQKSSQAPKLLFHYYDKDFNNEADTPDNFQSRRPNTSFCFLDIRSPGLGDTAMYLCATSKPSDSGGYGYTFGSGTRLTVV.

V usage is TRBV7-2 and J usage is TRBJ2-1; 10 nucleotides agree with TRBD2. The junction had 10 bases not matched to a gene; V was cut back by 6 bases and J by 8 bases. The CDR3 has 15 residues. Germline CDR1 SGHTA, CDR2 FQGNSA. This CDR3 reads CASRASSGSRYEQFF. The CDR3 coding sequence is TGTGCCAGCAGGGCGTCTAGCGGGAGTCGGTATGAGCAGTTCTTC.

The gene calls are TRBV7-9 and TRBJ2-5, with D possibly TRBD1 on 5 matching bases. The germline V gene has CDR1 SEHNR and CDR2 FQNEAQ (reference sequence). V was clipped by 0 bases and J by 0 bases, with 20 bases between them. The CDR3 extends over 19 amino acids. The CDR3 reads CASSLAEARARPYQETQYF. DNA of the CDR3: TGTGCCAGCAGCTTAGCCGAAGCCAGGGCGAGACCGTACCAAGAGACCCAGTACTTC. Variable domain in full (rest from reference TRBV7-9 and TRBJ2-5): DTGVSQNPRHKITKRGQNVTFRCDPISEHNRLYWYRQTLGQGPEFLTYFQNEAQLEKSRLLSDRFSAERPKGSFSTLEIQRTEQGDSAMYLCASSLAEARARPYQETQYFGPGTRLLVL.

The chain uses TRBV18 and TRBJ2-5; no clear D. The V end lost 3 bases, the J end lost 2 bases, and 13 bases lay between the germline ends. Germline V CDR1 and CDR2: KGHSH, LQKENI. The CDR3 covers 15 residues. The CDR3 loop reads CASSPNHAVQETQYF. CDR3 bases: TGTGCCAGCTCACCGAACCACGCAGTGCAAGAGACCCAGTACTTC. The variable domain in full, with the rest retrieved from reference TRBV18 and TRBJ2-5, is NAGVMQNPRHLVRRRGQEARLRCSPMKGHSHVYWYRQLPEEGLKFMVYLQKENIIDESGMPKERFSAEFPKEGPSILRIQQVVRGDSAAYFCASSPNHAVQETQYFGPGTRLLVL.

The rearrangement joins TRBV7-2 to TRBJ1-2; the match to TRBD1 covers 8 bases. J gave up 6 bases and V 5 bases, and 11 bases lay outside the gene matches. The CDR3 consists of 15 residues. Germline CDR1 and CDR2: SGHTA and FQGNSA. CDR3 bases: TGTGCCAGCAGCCGGGACGGACAGGGCAACAATGGCTACACCTTC. Protein sequence: CASSRDGQGNNGYTF.

This clonotype was picked up a small number of times. V is TRBV9 and J is TRBJ2-7, with D possibly being TRBD1 (5 bases). Germline loops: CDR1 SGDLS, CDR2 YYNGEE. This CDR3 is built from 15 residues. The V end lost 0 bases, the J end lost 3 bases, and 13 bases lay between the germline ends. The CDR3 loop is CASSVATGAHYEQYF. The CDR3, as DNA: TGTGCCAGCAGCGTAGCTACTGGGGCTCACTACGAGCAGTACTTC.

The CDR3 nucleotides read TGTGCCAGCAGCTTACCATTGGCTAGCGGGATGGAGACCCAGTACTTC. This encodes CASSLPLASGMETQYF. The chain carries TRBV7-2 and TRBJ2-5; the match to TRBD2 covers 9 bases. Unmatched junction bases numbered 9, after V lost 2 bases and J lost 5 bases. This CDR3 is 16 amino acids long. Germline V CDR1 and CDR2: SGHTA, FQGNSA. The whole variable domain, filled in from reference TRBV7-2 and TRBJ2-5, reads GAGVSQSPSNKVTEKGKDVELRCDPISGHTALYWYRQSLGQGLEFLIYFQGNSAPDKSGLPSDRFSAERTGGSVSTLTIQRTQQEDSAVYLCASSLPLASGMETQYFGPGTRLLVL.

The chain carries TRBV29-1 and TRBJ1-1; weak D call: TRBD1 (6 bases). Looked up from germline, CDR1 is SQVTM and CDR2 is ANQGSEA. V was clipped by 4 bases and J by 1 base, with 13 bases between them. CDR3 length: 14 amino acids. In nucleotides, the CDR3 is TGCAGCGTTGCGGTGGGGACATCGAACACTGAAGCTTTCTTT. Protein product: CSVAVGTSNTEAFF.